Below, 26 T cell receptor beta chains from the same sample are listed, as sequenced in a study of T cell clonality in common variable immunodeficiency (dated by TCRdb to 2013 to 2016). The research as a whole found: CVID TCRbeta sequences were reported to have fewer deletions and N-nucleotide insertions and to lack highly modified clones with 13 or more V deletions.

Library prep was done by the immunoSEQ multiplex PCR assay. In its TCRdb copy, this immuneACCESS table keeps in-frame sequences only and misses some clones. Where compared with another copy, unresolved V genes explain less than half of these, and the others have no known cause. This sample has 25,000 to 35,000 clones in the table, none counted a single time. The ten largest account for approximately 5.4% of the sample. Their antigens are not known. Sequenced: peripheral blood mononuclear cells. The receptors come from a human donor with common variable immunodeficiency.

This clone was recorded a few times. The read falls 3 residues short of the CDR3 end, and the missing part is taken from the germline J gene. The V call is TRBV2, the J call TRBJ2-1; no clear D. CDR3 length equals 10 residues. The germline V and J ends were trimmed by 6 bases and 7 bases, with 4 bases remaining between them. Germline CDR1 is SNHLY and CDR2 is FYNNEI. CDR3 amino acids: CASSQNEQFF. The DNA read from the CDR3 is TGTGCCAGCAGCCAGAATGAG. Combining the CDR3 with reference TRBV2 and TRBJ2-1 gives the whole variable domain EPEVTQTPSHQVTQMGQEVILRCVPISNHLYFYWYRQILGQKVEFLVSFYNNEISEKSEIFDDQFSVERPDGSNFTLKIRSTKLEDSAMYFCASSQNEQFFGPGTRLTVL.

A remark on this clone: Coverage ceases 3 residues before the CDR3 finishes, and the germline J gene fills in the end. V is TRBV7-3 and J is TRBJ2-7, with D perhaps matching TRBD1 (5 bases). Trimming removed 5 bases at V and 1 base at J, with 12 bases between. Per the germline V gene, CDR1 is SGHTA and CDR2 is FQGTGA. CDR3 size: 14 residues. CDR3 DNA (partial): TGTGCCAGCAGCCCACAGGTCGCGTCCTACGAG. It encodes CASSPQVASYE. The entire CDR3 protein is CASSPQVASYEQYF.

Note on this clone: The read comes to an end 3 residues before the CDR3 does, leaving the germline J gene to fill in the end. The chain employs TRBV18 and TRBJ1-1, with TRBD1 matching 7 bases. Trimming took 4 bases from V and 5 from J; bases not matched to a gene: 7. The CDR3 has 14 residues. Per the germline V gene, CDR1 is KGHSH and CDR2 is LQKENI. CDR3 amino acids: CASSQLTGATEAFF. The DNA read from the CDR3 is TGTGCCAGCTCACAACTCACAGGGGCAACTGAA.

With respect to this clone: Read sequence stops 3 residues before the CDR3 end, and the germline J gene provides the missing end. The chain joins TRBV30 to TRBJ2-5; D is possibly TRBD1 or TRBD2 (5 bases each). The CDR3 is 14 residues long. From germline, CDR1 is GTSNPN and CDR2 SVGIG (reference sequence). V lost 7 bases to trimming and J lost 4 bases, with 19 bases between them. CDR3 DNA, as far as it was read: TGTGCCTCCGGAGGTCCTTGGGGCGGAGAGACC. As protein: CASGGPWGGET. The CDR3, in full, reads CASGGPWGGETQYF.

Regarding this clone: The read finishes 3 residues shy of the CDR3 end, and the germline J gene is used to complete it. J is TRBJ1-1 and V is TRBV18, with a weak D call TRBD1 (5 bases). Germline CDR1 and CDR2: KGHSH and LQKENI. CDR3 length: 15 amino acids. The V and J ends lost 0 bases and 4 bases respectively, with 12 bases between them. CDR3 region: CASSPPEGIGTEAFF. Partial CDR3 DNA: TGTGCCAGCTCACCACCCGAGGGGATAGGCACTGAA.

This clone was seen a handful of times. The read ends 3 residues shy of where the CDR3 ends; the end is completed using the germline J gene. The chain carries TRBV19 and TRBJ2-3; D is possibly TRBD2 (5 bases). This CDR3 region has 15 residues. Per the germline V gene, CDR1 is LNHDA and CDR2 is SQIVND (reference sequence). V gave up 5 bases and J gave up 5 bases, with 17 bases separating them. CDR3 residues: CASSPVEGLLDTQYF. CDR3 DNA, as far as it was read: TGTGCCAGTAGTCCCGTAGAAGGACTGCTAGATACG.

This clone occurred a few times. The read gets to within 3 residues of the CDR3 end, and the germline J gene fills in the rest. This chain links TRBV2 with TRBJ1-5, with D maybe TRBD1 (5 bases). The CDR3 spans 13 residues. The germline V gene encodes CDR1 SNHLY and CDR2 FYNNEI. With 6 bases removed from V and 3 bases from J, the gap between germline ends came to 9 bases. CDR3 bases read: TGTGCCAGCAGCGCAGGGATCAATCAGCCC. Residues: CASSAGINQP. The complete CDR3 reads CASSAGINQPQHF. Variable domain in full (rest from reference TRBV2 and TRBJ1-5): EPEVTQTPSHQVTQMGQEVILRCVPISNHLYFYWYRQILGQKVEFLVSFYNNEISEKSEIFDDQFSVERPDGSNFTLKIRSTKLEDSAMYFCASSAGINQPQHFGDGTRLSIL.

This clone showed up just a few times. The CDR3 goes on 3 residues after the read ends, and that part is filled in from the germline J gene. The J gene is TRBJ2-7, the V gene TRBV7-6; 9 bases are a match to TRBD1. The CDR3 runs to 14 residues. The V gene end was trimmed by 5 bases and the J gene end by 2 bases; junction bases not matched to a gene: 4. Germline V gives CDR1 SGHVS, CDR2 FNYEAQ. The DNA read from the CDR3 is TGTGCCAGCAGCGTCGGGACAGGGCCCTACGAG. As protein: CASSVGTGPYE. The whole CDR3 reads CASSVGTGPYEQYF.

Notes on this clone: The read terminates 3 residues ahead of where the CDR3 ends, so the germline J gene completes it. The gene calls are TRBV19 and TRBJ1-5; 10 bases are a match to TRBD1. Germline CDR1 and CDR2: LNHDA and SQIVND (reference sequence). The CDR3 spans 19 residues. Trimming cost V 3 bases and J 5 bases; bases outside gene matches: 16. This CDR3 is CASSIPFGTGVGRDQPQHF. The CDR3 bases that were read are TGTGCCAGTAGTATCCCCTTCGGGACAGGGGTTGGAAGGGATCAGCCC.

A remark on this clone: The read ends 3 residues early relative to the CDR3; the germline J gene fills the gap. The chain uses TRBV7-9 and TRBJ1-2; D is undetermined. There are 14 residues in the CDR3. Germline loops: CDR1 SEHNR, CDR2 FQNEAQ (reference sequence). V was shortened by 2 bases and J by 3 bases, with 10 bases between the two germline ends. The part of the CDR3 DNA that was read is TGTGCCAGCAGCTTATCTAACGAATACTATGGC. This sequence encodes CASSLSNEYYG. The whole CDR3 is CASSLSNEYYGYTF.

The CDR3 spells CASSVGSYGYTF. Incomplete CDR3 DNA: TGTGCCAGCAGTGTAGGGTCCTATGGC. The chain combines TRBV6-1 with TRBJ1-2, with unresolved D. The DNA ends 3 residues before the CDR3 does, and the rest of the CDR3 is filled in from the germline J gene. In germline, CDR1 is MNHNS, CDR2 SASEGT. Trimming removed 4 bases from V and 4 bases from J, with 7 bases in between. This CDR3 has 12 amino acids.

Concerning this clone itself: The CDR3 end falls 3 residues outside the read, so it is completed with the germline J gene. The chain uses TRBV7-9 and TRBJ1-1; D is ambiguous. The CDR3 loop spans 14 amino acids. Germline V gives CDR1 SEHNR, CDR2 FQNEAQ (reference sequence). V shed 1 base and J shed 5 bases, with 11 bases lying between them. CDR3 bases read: TGTGCCAGCAGCTTAGGTATCATCAGTACTGAA. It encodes CASSLGIISTE. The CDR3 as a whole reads CASSLGIISTEAFF. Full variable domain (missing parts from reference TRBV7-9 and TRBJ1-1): DTGVSQNPRHKITKRGQNVTFRCDPISEHNRLYWYRQTLGQGPEFLTYFQNEAQLEKSRLLSDRFSAERPKGSFSTLEIQRTEQGDSAMYLCASSLGIISTEAFFGQGTRLTVV.

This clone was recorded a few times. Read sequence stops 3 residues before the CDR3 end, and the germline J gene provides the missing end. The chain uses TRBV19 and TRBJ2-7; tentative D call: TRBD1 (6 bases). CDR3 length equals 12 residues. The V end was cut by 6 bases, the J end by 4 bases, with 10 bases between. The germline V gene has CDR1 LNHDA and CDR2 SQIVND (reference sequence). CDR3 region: CASRVRGYEQYF. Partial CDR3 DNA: TGTGCCAGTAGGGTCAGGGGTTACGAG.

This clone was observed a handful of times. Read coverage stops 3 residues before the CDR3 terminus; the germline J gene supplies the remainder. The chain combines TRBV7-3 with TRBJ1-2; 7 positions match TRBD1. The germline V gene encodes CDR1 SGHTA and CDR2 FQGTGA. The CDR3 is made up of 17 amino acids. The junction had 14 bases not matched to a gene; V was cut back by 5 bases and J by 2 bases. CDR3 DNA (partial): TGTGCCAGCAGCGTTCGGGACAGCCTACCATCAAACTATGGC. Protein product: CASSVRDSLPSNYG. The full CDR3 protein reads CASSVRDSLPSNYGYTF.

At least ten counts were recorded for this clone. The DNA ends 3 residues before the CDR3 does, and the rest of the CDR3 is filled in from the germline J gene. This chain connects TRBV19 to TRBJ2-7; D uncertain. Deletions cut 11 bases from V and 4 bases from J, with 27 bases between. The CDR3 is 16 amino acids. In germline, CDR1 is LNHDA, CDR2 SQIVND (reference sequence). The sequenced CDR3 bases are TGTGCCCGTCCTCCAAAACCGGGTTCCACCTTGTACGAG. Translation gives CARPPKPGSTLYE. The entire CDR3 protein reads CARPPKPGSTLYEQYF.

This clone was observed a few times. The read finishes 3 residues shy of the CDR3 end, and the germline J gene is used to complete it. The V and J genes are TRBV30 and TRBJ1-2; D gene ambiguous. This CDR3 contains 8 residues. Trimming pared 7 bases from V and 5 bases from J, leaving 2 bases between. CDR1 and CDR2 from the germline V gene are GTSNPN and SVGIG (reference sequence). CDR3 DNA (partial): TGTGCCTCGTATGGC. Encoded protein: CASYG. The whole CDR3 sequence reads CASYGYTF.

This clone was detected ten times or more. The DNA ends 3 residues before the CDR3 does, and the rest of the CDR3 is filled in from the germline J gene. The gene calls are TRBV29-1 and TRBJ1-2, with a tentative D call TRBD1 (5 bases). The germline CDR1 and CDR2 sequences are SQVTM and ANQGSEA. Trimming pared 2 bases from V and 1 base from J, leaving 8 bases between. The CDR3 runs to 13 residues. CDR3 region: CSVERQLNYGYTF. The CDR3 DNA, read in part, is TGCAGCGTTGAAAGACAGCTTAACTATGGC.

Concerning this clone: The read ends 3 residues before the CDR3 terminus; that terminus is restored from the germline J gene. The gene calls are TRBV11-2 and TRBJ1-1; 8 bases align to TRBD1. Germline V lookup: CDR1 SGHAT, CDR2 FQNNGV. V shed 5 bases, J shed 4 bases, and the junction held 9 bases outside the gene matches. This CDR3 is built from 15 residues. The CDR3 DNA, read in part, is TGTGCCAGCAGCCGGACAGGGTCGGTGCGCACTGAA. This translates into CASSRTGSVRTE. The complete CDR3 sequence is CASSRTGSVRTEAFF.

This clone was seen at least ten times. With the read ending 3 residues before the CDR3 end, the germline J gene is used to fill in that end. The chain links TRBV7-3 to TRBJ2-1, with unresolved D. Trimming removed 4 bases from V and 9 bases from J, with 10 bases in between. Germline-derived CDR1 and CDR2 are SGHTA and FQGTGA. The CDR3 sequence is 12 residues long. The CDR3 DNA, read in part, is TGTGCCAGCAGCTCCCCCGTCGGTGAG. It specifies CASSSPVGE. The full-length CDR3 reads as CASSSPVGEQFF. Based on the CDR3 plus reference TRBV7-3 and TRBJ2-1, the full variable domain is GAGVSQTPSNKVTEKGKYVELRCDPISGHTALYWYRQSLGQGPEFLIYFQGTGAADDSGLPNDRFFAVRPEGSVSTLKIQRTERGDSAVYLCASSSPVGEQFFGPGTRLTVL.

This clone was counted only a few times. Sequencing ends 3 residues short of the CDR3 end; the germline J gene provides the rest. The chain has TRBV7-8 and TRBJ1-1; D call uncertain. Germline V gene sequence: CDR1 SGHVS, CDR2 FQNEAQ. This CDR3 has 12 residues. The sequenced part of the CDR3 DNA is TGTGCCAGCAGCTTAGAGGGTGACGGA. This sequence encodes CASSLEGDG. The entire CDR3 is CASSLEGDGAFF.

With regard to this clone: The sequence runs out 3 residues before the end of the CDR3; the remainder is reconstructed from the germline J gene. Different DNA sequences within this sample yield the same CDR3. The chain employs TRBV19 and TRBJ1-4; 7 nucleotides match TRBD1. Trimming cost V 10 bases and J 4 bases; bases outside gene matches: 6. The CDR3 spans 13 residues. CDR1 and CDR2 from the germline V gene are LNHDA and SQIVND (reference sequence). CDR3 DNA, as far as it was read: TGTGCCATTATGACAGGGCTTAATGAAAAA. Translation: CAIMTGLNEK. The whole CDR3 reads CAIMTGLNEKLFF.

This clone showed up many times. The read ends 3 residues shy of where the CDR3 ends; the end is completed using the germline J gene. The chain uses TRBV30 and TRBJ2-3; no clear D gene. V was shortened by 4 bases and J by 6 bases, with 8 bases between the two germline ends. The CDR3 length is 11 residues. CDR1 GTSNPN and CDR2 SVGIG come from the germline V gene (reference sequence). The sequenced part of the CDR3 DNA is TGTGCCTGGAATCAGGCGGATACG. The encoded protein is CAWNQADT. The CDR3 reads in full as CAWNQADTQYF.

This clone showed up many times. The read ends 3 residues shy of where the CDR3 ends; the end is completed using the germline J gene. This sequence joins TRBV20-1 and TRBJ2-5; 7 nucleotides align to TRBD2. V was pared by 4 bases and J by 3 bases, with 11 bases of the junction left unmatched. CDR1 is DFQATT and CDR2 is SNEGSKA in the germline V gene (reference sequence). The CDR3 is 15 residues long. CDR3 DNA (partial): TGCAGTGCTACCTCCAGCGGGGTTGCCGAAGAGACC. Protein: CSATSSGVAEET. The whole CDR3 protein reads CSATSSGVAEETQYF.

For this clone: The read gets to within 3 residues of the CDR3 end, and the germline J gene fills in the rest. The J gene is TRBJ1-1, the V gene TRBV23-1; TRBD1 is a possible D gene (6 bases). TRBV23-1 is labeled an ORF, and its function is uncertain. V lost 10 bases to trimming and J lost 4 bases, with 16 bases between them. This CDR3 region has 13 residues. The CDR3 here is CAIWDKYGTEAFF. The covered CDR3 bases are TGCGCCATCTGGGACAAGTATGGCACTGAA.

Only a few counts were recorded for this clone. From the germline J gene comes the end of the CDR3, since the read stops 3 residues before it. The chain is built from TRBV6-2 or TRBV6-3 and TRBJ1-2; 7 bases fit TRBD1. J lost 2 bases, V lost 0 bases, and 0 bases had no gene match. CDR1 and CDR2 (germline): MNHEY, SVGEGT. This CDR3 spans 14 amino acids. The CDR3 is CASSYSTGNYGYTF. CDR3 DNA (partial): TGTGCCAGCAGTTACTCGACAGGGAACTATGGC.

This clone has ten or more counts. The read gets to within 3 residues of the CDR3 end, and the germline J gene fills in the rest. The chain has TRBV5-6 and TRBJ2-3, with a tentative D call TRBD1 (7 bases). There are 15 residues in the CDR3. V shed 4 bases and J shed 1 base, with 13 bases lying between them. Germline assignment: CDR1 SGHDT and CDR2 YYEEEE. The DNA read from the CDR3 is TGTGCCAGCAGCCAGTTCAGGGGGGGCACAGATACG. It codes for CASSQFRGGTDT. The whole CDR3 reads CASSQFRGGTDTQYF.